This TCR beta chain stems from a study of T cell responses to AZD1222 COVID-19 vaccine. Sequencing was performed with immunoSEQ multiplex PCR; in TCRdb, only in-frame clones are kept and a portion is missing. The sample comprises 150,000 to 200,000 clones, over 85% of which are singletons, and about 3.9% rests with the top ten. The germline V gene encodes CDR1 MGHRA and CDR2 YSYEKL. After removal of 7 bases from V and 4 bases from J, the junction contained 12 bases not matched to a gene. The CDR3 runs 15 residues. The receptor was isolated from an adult in good health. The rearrangement links TRBV4-1 to TRBJ1-2; 7 bases line up with TRBD1. Material: peripheral blood, obtained on day 0 of AZD1222 vaccination. The CDR3 bases are TGCGCCAGCAAGAAGGCGGGGACAGAACTCTATGGCTACACCTTC. Translation gives CASKKAGTELYGYTF.